This TCR beta chain is drawn from a study of T cell responses to AZD1222 COVID-19 vaccine. This clone occurred once. Its specificity is not known. Study-level findings and limits: Reports indicate that nearly half of spike-specific TCRs are directed at unmutated variant regions. Spike-specific TCR breadth and depth grew following two AZD1222 doses. Clonal diversity was possibly underestimated, and white British individuals and females predominated among donors.

Sequencing used immunoSEQ multiplex PCR; TCRdb keeps in-frame clones, though not all of them. The repertoire includes 120,000 or so clones, about 90% of them detected once, and over 15% sits in the top ten. The TCR comes from an adult in good health. The specimen comprised peripheral blood, sampled on day 0 of MenACWY control vaccination.

CDR3 sequence (DNA): TGTGCCAGCAGTTACTCGGTCCTCTACAATGAGCAGTTCTTC. This translates into CASSYSVLYNEQFF. This chain uses TRBV6-5 with TRBJ2-1; D is unresolved. V lost 0 bases and J 3 bases, leaving 6 bases between the germline ends. CDR3 length: 14 amino acids. The germline gives CDR1 MNHEY, CDR2 SVGAGI.